Presented here are 15 T cell receptor beta chains from one specimen sequenced in a study of tumor and adjacent non-tumor tissue in lung cancer. No cell sorting was done before RNA was extracted from the tissue. More than 3 cm separated this lung sample from the edge of the tumor. Three rounds of nested PCR, following a modified ARM-PCR protocol, produced the TCRbeta library. TCRdb called the multiplex PCR reads again in MiXCR, with one record for every CDR3 protein. The sample includes about 48,000 distinct CDR3 sequences, 60% to 65% of them seen just once. The sample consisted of distant non-tumor lung tissue. Receptor source: a woman in her sixties or seventies with non-small cell lung cancer.

This clonotype occurred many times. The V and J genes are TRBV28 and TRBJ2-7; D not certain. V dropped 8 bases and J dropped 3 bases, with 14 bases sitting between them. Germline loops: CDR1 MDHEN, CDR2 SYDVKM. The CDR3 covers 13 residues. CDR3 protein: CASSPGQNYEQYF. CDR3 DNA sequence: TGTGCCAGCTCTCCCGGTCAGAACTACGAGCAGTACTTC.

V is TRBV24-1 and J is TRBJ2-1, with 8 bases lining up with TRBD2. J lost 5 bases, V lost 3 bases, and 11 bases had no gene match. This CDR3 is built from 17 residues. Germline V gives CDR1 KGHDR, CDR2 SFDVKD. The CDR3 coding sequence is TGTGCCACCAGTGATGGCGCGACTAGCGAGAGTAACAATGAGCAGTTCTTC. It codes for CATSDGATSESNNEQFF.

Many counts were recorded for this clonotype. This chain uses TRBV13 with TRBJ2-1; 14 nucleotides agree with TRBD2. The J segment lost 0 bases and the V segment lost 4 bases, leaving 11 bases of the junction unmatched. CDR1 is PRHDT and CDR2 is FYEKMQ in the germline V gene (reference sequence). There are 20 residues in the CDR3. CDR3 sequence: CASSSRVGTSGGSSYNEQFF. The CDR3 coding sequence is TGTGCCAGCAGCTCCCGGGTCGGGACTAGCGGGGGAAGCTCCTACAATGAGCAGTTCTTC.

Concerning this clonotype: This may be a read error: a much more frequent sequence differs by one nucleotide. The chain couples TRBV7-9 to TRBJ2-1; D might be TRBD2 (5 bases). From germline, CDR1 is SEHNR and CDR2 FQNEAQ (reference sequence). The CDR3 consists of 14 residues. This chain's CDR3 is CTSSLGLVANEQFF. CDR3 DNA: TGTACCAGCAGCTTAGGACTTGTAGCGAATGAGCAGTTCTTC.

This clonotype was observed at least ten times. The chain has TRBV28 and TRBJ1-1, with TRBD1 as a possible D gene (5 bases). CDR1 is MDHEN, CDR2 SYDVKM, per germline. CDR3 length: 14 residues. The V end lost 8 bases, the J end lost 13 bases, and 26 bases lay between the germline ends. CDR3 nucleotides: TGTGCCAGCCTCCCGGGGGGTATGGGCCTGTTGGGTTTCTTT. Protein product: CASLPGGMGLLGFF.

This clonotype was detected only once. Germline is not matched at one junction end, which may reflect a read error. The chain joins TRBV6-5 to TRBJ2-3; TRBD2 agrees at 15 bases. Per the germline V gene, CDR1 is MNHEY and CDR2 is SVGAGI. CDR3 size: 20 residues. CDR3 sequence: CASKKTGLAGGRGITDTQCF. The CDR3 DNA sequence: TGTGCCAGCAAAAAAACGGGACTAGCGGGAGGTCGGGGAATCACAGATACGCAGTGTTTT.

DNA for the CDR3: TGTGCCAGCAATCCCACCGGGATAGGGGGGAGTGAGTACTTC. Translation gives CASNPTGIGGSEYF. The V call is TRBV28, the J call TRBJ2-7; D is possibly TRBD1 or TRBD2 (6 bases each). Trimming left V 7 bases short and J 11 bases short, with 24 bases between. The CDR3 consists of 14 residues. From germline, CDR1 is MDHEN and CDR2 SYDVKM.

About this clonotype: One end of the junction does not line up with germline, which may come from a read error. The chain recombines TRBV15 with TRBJ1-4, with 9 bases lining up with TRBD1. This CDR3 has 14 residues. Germline values: CDR1 LNHNV, CDR2 YYDKDF (reference sequence). This CDR3 reads CAISPGQGEEKLFF. The CDR3, as DNA: TGTGCCATCAGCCCGGGACAGGGTGAAGAAAAACTGTTTTTT.

This clonotype was seen a handful of times. A much larger clone is a single base away; this may be a read error. The chain couples TRBV6-1 to TRBJ1-6; D not resolved. Germline values: CDR1 MNHNS, CDR2 SASEGT. The length of the CDR3 is 11 residues. The CDR3 sequence: CASSDNSPLYF. DNA for the CDR3: TGTGCCAGCAGTGATAATTCACCCCTCTACTTT.

This clonotype was seen many times. This chain joins TRBV28 and TRBJ2-7, with D tentatively TRBD1 (5 bases). Trimming pared 5 bases from V and 6 bases from J, leaving 11 bases between. CDR3 length: 12 residues. From germline, CDR1 is MDHEN and CDR2 SYDVKM. The CDR3 region is CASSHQGPEQYF. The CDR3 nucleotides are TGTGCCAGCAGTCACCAGGGCCCCGAGCAGTACTTC.

As regards this clonotype: A read error may explain this, as a much larger clone is one base away. The V call is TRBV5-5, the J call TRBJ2-3, with no clear D. The length of the CDR3 is 12 residues. Germline CDR1 SGHKS, CDR2 YYEKEE (reference sequence). CDR3 residues: CANSFPTDMQYF. The CDR3 region has the DNA TGTGCCAACAGCTTTCCAACAGATATGCAGTATTTT. Based on the CDR3 plus reference TRBV5-5 and TRBJ2-3, the full variable domain is DAGVTQSPTHLIKTRGQQVTLRCSPISGHKSVSWYQQVLGQGPQFIFQYYEKEERGRGNFPDRFSARQFPNYSSELNVNALLLGDSALYLCANSFPTDMQYFGPGTRLTVL.

To note about this clonotype: Being one base from a much bigger clone, this may be a read error. This chain joins TRBV30 and TRBJ2-1; D unresolved. Trimming left V 3 bases short and J 5 bases short, with 20 bases between. Germline loops: CDR1 GTSNPN, CDR2 SVGIG (reference sequence). This CDR3 has 16 residues. CDR3 sequence: CAWRARVGLPNNEQFF. In nucleotides, the CDR3 is TGTGCCTGGAGAGCTAGAGTTGGGTTGCCCAACAATGAGCAGTTCTTC.

The chain links TRBV20-1 to TRBJ1-1; the match to TRBD1 covers 7 bases. Trimming at V came to 6 bases and at J to 0 bases, leaving 13 bases not matched to a gene. Germline V lookup: CDR1 DFQATT, CDR2 SNEGSKA (reference sequence). The CDR3 length is 16 residues. CDR3 sequence (DNA): TGCAGTGCCCCGGGGGGGGACAGTGTGATGAACACTGAAGCTTTCTTT. Translating gives CSAPGGDSVMNTEAFF.

A note on this clonotype: The junction differs from germline at one of its ends, possibly a read error. The chain carries TRBV11-1 and TRBJ2-1; possible D gene TRBD2, 6 bases. This CDR3 comprises 16 residues. Per the germline V gene, CDR1 is SGHAT and CDR2 is FQDESV (reference sequence). The CDR3 reads CARSLAPAGLYNEQFF. The CDR3 nucleotides read TGTGCCAGGAGCTTAGCCCCAGCGGGCCTCTACAATGAGCAGTTCTTC.

To note about this clonotype: Germline and junction disagree at one end, which may indicate a read error. This rearrangement joins TRBV5-1 to TRBJ2-1; possibly TRBD1 or TRBD2 for D (5 bases each). In germline, CDR1 is SGHRS, CDR2 YFSETQ. The CDR3 covers 15 residues. As DNA, the CDR3 is TGCGTCAGCAACTTTGGGGACGTCTCCTACAATGAGCAGTTCTTC. This gives the protein CVSNFGDVSYNEQFF.